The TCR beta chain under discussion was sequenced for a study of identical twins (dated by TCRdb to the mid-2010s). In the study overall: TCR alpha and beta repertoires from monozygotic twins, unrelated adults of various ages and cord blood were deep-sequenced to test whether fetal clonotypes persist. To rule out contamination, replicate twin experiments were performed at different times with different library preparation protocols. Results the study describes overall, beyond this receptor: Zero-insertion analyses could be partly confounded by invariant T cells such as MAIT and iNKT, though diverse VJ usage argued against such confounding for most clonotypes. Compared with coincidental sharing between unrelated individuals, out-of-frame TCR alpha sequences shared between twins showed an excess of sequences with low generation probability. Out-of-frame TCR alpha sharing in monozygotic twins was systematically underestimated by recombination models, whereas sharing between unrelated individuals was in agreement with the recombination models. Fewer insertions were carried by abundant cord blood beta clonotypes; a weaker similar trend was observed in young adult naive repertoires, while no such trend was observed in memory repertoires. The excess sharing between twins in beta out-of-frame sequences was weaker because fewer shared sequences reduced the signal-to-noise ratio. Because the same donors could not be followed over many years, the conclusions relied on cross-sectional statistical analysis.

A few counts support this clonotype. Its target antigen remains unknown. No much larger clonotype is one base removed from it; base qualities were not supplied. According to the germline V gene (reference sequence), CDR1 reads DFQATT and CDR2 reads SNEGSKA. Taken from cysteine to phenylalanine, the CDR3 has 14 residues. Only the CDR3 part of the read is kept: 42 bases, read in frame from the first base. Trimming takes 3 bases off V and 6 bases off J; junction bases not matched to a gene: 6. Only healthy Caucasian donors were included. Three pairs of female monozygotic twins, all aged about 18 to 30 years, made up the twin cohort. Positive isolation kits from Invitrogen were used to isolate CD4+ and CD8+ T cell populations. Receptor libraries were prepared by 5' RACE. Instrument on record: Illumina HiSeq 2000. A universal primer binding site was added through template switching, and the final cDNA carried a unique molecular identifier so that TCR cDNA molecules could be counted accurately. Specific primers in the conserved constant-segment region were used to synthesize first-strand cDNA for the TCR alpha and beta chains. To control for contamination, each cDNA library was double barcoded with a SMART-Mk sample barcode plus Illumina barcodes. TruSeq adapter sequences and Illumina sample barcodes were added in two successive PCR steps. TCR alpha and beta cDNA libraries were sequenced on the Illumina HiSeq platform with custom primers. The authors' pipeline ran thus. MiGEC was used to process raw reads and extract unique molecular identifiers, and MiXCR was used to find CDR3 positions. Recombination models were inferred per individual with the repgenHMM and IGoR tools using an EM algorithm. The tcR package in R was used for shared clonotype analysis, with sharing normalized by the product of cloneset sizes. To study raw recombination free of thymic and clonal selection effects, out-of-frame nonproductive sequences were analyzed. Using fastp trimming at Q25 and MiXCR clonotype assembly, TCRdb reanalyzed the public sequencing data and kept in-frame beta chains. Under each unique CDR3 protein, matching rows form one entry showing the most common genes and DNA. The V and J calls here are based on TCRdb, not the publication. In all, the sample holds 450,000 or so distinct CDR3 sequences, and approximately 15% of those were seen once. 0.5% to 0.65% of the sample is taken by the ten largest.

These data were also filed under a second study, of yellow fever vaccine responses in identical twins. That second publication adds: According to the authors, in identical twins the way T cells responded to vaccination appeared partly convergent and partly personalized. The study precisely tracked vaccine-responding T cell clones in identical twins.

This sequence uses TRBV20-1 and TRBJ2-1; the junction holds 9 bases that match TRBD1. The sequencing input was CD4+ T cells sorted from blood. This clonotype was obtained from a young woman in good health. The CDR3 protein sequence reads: CSASEDRGGNEQFF. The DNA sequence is TGCAGTGCTAGTGAGGACAGGGGAGGCAATGAGCAGTTCTTC.